The present T cell receptor beta chain was sequenced within a study of cytomegalovirus exposure and HLA in healthy donors. Primers: 60 Vbeta forward and 13 Jbeta reverse. Here immunoSEQ multiplex PCR was the method, and the copy in TCRdb shows in-frame clones only, minus some. The data hold around 68,000 clones, with around 72% observed a single time. Study-level findings and limits: Within an earlier analysis, most TCR beta V segments proved productive either about 87% or about 30% of the time. A later analysis appeared to link common viral pathogens to several of the most significant clusters. Among immune exposure information, only CMV serostatus was available.

The CDR3 length is 14 residues. The germline gives CDR1 MNHNS, CDR2 SASEGT. Trimming at V came to 6 bases and at J to 8 bases, leaving 9 bases not matched to a gene. A remark on this clone: What it recognizes is unknown.

This sequence joins TRBV6-1 and TRBJ1-4, with 7 nucleotides matching TRBD1. This TCR was sampled from a woman aged 25-40 years in good health and CMV-seropositive. What was sequenced was PBMCs. CDR3 sequence (DNA): TGTGCCAGCAGCGAGGGGGCACGCCGGGAAAAACTGTTTTTT. Its protein is CASSEGARREKLFF.